A selection of T cell receptor beta chains follows, all from one sample in a study of shared clonotypes between healthy human individuals. Repertoires were generated with immunoSEQ multiplex PCR, while TCRdb's copy carries only in-frame clones and drops some. The repertoire holds 980,000 or so clones, with 70% to 85% as singletons. The sample was memory CD4+ T cells sorted from blood. These receptors came from a man between 18 and 29 years old in good health. CDR3s include the opening cysteine and the closing phenylalanine or tryptophan. D genes are given only for firm matches. The size field is filled for only some rows; it gives once, few, many or a size class.

V	J	D	size	CDR3	DNA
TRBV30	TRBJ1-5	NA	once	CAWRDRASSNQPQHF	TGTGCCTGGAGGGACCGGGCCTCTAGCAATCAGCCCCAGCATTTT
TRBV9	TRBJ2-5	NA	NA	CASSPREGSGETQYF	TGTGCCAGCAGCCCCCGTGAGGGATCGGGAGAGACCCAGTACTTC
TRBV6-4	TRBJ2-1	NA	NA	CASSDVIRSSYNEQFF	TGTGCCAGCAGTGACGTGATCCGGAGCTCCTACAATGAGCAGTTCTTC
TRBV27	TRBJ1-5	TRBD1	NA	CASTPQTGGHRDQPQHF	TGTGCCAGCACCCCCCAGACAGGGGGGCATCGCGATCAGCCCCAGCATTTT
TRBV6-6	TRBJ2-7	NA	NA	CASKAFYEQYF	TGTGCCAGCAAAGCCTTCTACGAGCAGTACTTC
TRBV30	TRBJ1-1	NA	NA	CAWRRKNTEAFF	TGTGCCTGGAGGCGCAAGAACACTGAAGCTTTCTTT
TRBV27	TRBJ2-7	NA	NA	CASSLKGNEQYF	TGTGCCAGCAGTTTAAAGGGCAACGAGCAGTACTTC
TRBV29-1	TRBJ2-5	NA	NA	CSVTLGDETQYF	TGCAGCGTTACCTTGGGGGATGAGACCCAGTACTTC
TRBV27	TRBJ1-1	NA	NA	CASSLRSAGINTEAFF	TGTGCCAGCAGTTTAAGGTCGGCAGGGATAAACACTGAAGCTTTCTTT
TRBV10-1	TRBJ1-2	TRBD1	NA	CASSEGYRDRPAYGYTF	TGCGCCAGCAGTGAGGGCTATCGGGACAGGCCCGCCTATGGCTACACCTTC
TRBV5-4	TRBJ2-1	NA	NA	CASTKRSGYSYNEQFF	TGTGCCAGCACCAAGCGGAGCGGGTACTCCTACAATGAGCAGTTCTTC
TRBV7-8	TRBJ2-5	TRBD1	NA	CASSSRTGQETQYF	TGTGCCAGCAGCTCCAGGACAGGGCAAGAGACCCAGTACTTC
TRBV18	TRBJ1-4	NA	NA	CASSTTRRAGKLFF	TGTGCCAGCTCTACGACGCGGAGAGCTGGAAAACTGTTTTTT
TRBV10-1	TRBJ2-7	NA	NA	CASSGGYEQYF	TGCGCCAGCAGTGGGGGCTACGAGCAGTACTTC
TRBV19	TRBJ1-6	TRBD1	NA	CASSIAQGGNSPLHF	TGTGCCAGTAGTATTGCACAGGGGGGTAATTCACCCCTCCACTTT
TRBV7-6	TRBJ1-2	NA	NA	CASSLPHGPRRYGYTF	TGTGCCAGCAGCCTCCCCCACGGGCCTCGTAGGTATGGCTACACCTTC
TRBV4-3	TRBJ2-2	NA	few	CASSQTGGGTGELFF	TGCGCCAGCAGTCAAACAGGGGGAGGGACCGGGGAGCTGTTTTTT
TRBV9	TRBJ2-2	TRBD2	once	CASSAGTSGGTGELFF	TGTGCCAGCAGCGCGGGGACTAGCGGAGGAACCGGGGAGCTGTTTTTT
TRBV7-2	TRBJ2-7	NA	many	CASSQGHQTYEQYF	TGTGCCAGCAGCCAGGGACACCAGACCTACGAGCAGTACTTC
TRBV7-9	TRBJ1-6	NA	NA	CASSSTGFPLHF	TGTGCCAGCAGCTCAACAGGGTTCCCCCTCCACTTT
TRBV7-9	TRBJ1-1	NA	NA	CASSLDKGNTEAFF	TGTGCCAGCAGCTTAGATAAGGGGAACACTGAAGCTTTCTTT
TRBV25-1	TRBJ2-1	NA	NA	CASSDTGLAYNEQFF	TGTGCCAGCAGTGACACAGGGTTAGCGTACAATGAGCAGTTCTTC
TRBV11-3	TRBJ1-2	NA	NA	CASSSDPRVGYTF	TGTGCCAGCAGCTCCGACCCCAGGGTTGGCTACACCTTC
TRBV7-3	TRBJ1-1	NA	NA	CASSLKALGGKTEAFF	TGTGCCAGCAGCTTAAAGGCGCTCGGGGGAAAGACTGAAGCTTTCTTT
TRBV13	TRBJ2-7	NA	NA	CASSNGDPSGEQYF	TGTGCCAGCAGCAACGGGGACCCATCGGGGGAGCAGTACTTC
TRBV6-5	TRBJ2-6	NA	NA	CASSNRAGGANVLTF	TGTGCCAGCAGCAACAGGGCAGGTGGGGCCAACGTCCTGACTTTC
TRBV11-2	TRBJ2-5	NA	NA	CASSLDRLSDQYF	TGTGCCAGCAGCTTAGATCGTCTCTCGGACCAGTACTTC
TRBV5-1	TRBJ2-3	NA	NA	CASSLMGEGSRYTDTQYF	TGCGCCAGCAGCTTGATGGGGGAAGGATCCCGGTACACAGATACGCAGTATTTT
TRBV5-1	TRBJ2-1	NA	NA	CASSLDRSRGRSSYNEQFF	TGCGCCAGCAGCTTGGACAGGAGCCGGGGACGAAGCTCCTACAATGAGCAGTTCTTC
TRBV10-3	TRBJ1-2	TRBD1	NA	CAISESTGARYGYGYTF	TGTGCCATCAGTGAGTCGACAGGGGCGAGGTATGGATATGGCTACACCTTC
TRBV10-3	TRBJ1-2	NA	NA	CAISPLGAIGDGYTF	TGTGCCATCAGCCCTCTGGGGGCGATTGGGGATGGCTACACCTTC
TRBV27	TRBJ2-1	TRBD2	NA	CASSFGLAGLNEQFF	TGTGCCAGCAGTTTCGGACTAGCGGGCCTTAATGAGCAGTTCTTC
TRBV7-3	TRBJ2-2	NA	few	CASSRDTTRGELFF	TGTGCCAGCAGCCGGGACACTACCCGAGGGGAGCTGTTTTTT
TRBV19	TRBJ1-5	NA	many	CASSQSKGTSNQPQHF	TGTGCCAGTAGCCAAAGCAAGGGAACGAGCAATCAGCCCCAGCATTTT
TRBV29-1	TRBJ1-2	TRBD1	NA	CSAPDRGSGNYGYTF	TGCAGCGCCCCGGACAGGGGGTCGGGTAACTATGGCTACACCTTC